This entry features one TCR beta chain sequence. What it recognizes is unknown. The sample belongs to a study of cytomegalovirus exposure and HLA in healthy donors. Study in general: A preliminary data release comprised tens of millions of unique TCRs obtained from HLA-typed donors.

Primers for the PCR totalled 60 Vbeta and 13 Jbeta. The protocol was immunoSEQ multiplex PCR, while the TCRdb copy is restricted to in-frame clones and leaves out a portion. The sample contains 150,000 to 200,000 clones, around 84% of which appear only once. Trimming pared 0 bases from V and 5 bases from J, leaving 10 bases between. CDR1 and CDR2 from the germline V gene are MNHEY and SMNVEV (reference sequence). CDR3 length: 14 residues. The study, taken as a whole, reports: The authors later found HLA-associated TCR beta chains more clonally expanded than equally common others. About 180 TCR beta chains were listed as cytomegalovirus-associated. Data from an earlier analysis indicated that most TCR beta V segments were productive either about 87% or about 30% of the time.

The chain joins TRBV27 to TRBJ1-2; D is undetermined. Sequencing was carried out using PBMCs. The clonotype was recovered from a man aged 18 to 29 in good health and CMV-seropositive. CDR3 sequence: CASSLSRVGYGYTF. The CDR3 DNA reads TGTGCCAGCAGTTTATCCCGGGTCGGTTATGGCTACACCTTC.